Following are 31 T cell receptor beta chains from one sample sequenced in a study of cytotoxic CD8 clonotypes in ibrutinib-treated CLL. Measured with immunoSEQ multiplex PCR; TCRdb has only the in-frame clones, and not every one. Here the sample spans hundreds of thousands of clones, 67% being singletons. Sequencing used PBMCs, obtained after 36 months of ibrutinib treatment. Source of these receptors: a human donor with chronic lymphocytic leukemia.

This clone appeared a single time. The CDR3 sequence is CSASPSSVYNEQFF. In DNA form, the CDR3 reads TGCAGCGCCTCTCCCTCTTCAGTCTACAATGAGCAGTTCTTC. V and J are TRBV29-1 and TRBJ2-1; D not certain. This CDR3 region has 14 residues. Between the trimmed V and J ends, which lost 7 bases and 3 bases, there was a span of 16 bases. Germline lookup yields CDR1 SQVTM and CDR2 ANQGSEA.

This clone showed up just once. V gene TRBV7-9 combines with J gene TRBJ1-2, with D maybe TRBD1 (5 bases). V was trimmed by 1 base and J by 5 bases, leaving 11 bases between them. Germline loops: CDR1 SEHNR, CDR2 FQNEAQ (reference sequence). The CDR3 sequence is 14 residues long. The CDR3 region has the DNA TGTGCCAGCAGCTTAGGCGAGGGGCCTTATGGCTACACCTTC. It encodes CASSLGEGPYGYTF.

This clone has more than one count but fewer than ten. The sample has other DNA sequences that encode this CDR3 too. The chain recombines TRBV28 with TRBJ2-1, with D uncertain. Trimming pared 1 base from V and 5 bases from J, leaving 0 bases between. Germline V CDR1 and CDR2: MDHEN, SYDVKM. The CDR3 extends over 11 amino acids. CDR3 amino acids: CASSLYNEQFF. The DNA for the CDR3 is TGTGCCAGCAGTTTATACAATGAGCAGTTCTTC.

V is TRBV15 and J is TRBJ2-7, with D tentatively TRBD2 (7 bases). Trimming removed 3 bases from V and 6 bases from J, with 15 bases in between. The CDR3 length is 14 residues. Germline V gene sequence: CDR1 LNHNV, CDR2 YYDKDF (reference sequence). In nucleotides, the CDR3 is TGTGCCACCAGCAGCGCGCGGGGGCTGGGCGAGCAGTACTTC. The encoded protein is CATSSARGLGEQYF.

The chain is built from TRBV27 and TRBJ2-6; TRBD2 might be the D (6 bases). The CDR3 totals 20 residues. The germline gives CDR1 MNHEY, CDR2 SMNVEV (reference sequence). V was shortened by 0 bases and J by 4 bases, with 22 bases between the two germline ends. CDR3 bases: TGTGCCAGCAGTTTATCACGGGAGTTGGGGAAAGCGTACGGGGCCAACGTCCTGACTTTC. The encoded protein is CASSLSRELGKAYGANVLTF. Combining the CDR3 with reference TRBV27 and TRBJ2-6 gives the whole variable domain EAQVTQNPRYLITVTGKKLTVTCSQNMNHEYMSWYRQDPGLGLRQIYYSMNVEVTDKGDVPEGYKVSRKEKRNFPLILESPSPNQTSLYFCASSLSRELGKAYGANVLTFGAGSRLTVL.

The chain carries TRBV4-1 and TRBJ2-7, with TRBD1 identical over 10 bases. The CDR3 consists of 14 residues. The V gene's germline CDR1 is MGHRA and CDR2 YSYEKL. Trimming took 1 base from V and 6 from J; bases not matched to a gene: 3. CDR3 protein: CASSQAGQGSEQYF. The CDR3 DNA reads TGCGCCAGCAGCCAAGCGGGACAGGGGAGCGAGCAGTACTTC.

The J gene is TRBJ2-2, the V gene TRBV27; 14 nucleotides line up with TRBD2. Trimming took 5 bases from V and 7 from J; bases not matched to a gene: 9. This CDR3 region has 17 residues. Germline CDR1 reads MNHEY; CDR2 reads SMNVEV (reference sequence). The CDR3 is CASSTKGLAGVGGELFF. The DNA for the CDR3 is TGTGCCAGCAGTACCAAGGGACTAGCGGGAGTAGGCGGGGAGCTGTTTTTT.

The chain uses TRBV7-2 and TRBJ2-7; 7 nucleotides align to TRBD2. After removal of 1 base from V and 2 bases from J, the junction contained 5 bases not matched to a gene. This CDR3 is built from 15 residues. Germline loops: CDR1 SGHTA, CDR2 FQGNSA. The CDR3: CASSLEPAGPYEQYF. The CDR3 DNA is TGTGCCAGCAGCTTAGAACCAGCGGGGCCCTACGAGCAGTACTTC.

V usage is TRBV6-5 and J usage is TRBJ2-1; D remains ambiguous. Trimming removed 6 bases from V and 0 bases from J, with 12 bases in between. The CDR3 has 15 residues. Germline V lookup: CDR1 MNHEY, CDR2 SVGAGI. CDR3 region: CASSLKPSSYNEQFF. In DNA form, the CDR3 reads TGTGCCAGCAGCCTCAAGCCAAGCTCCTACAATGAGCAGTTCTTC.

CDR3 protein: CASSYSLGGNEAFF. CDR3 in DNA: TGTGCCAGCAGTTACTCCCTGGGGGGTAATGAAGCTTTCTTT. The V gene is TRBV6-5, the J gene TRBJ1-1; D is perhaps TRBD1 (5 bases). V was shortened by 0 bases and J by 7 bases, with 12 bases between the two germline ends. The CDR3 contains 14 residues. Germline V gene sequence: CDR1 MNHEY, CDR2 SVGAGI.

In DNA, the CDR3 is TGCGCCAGCAGCCAAGATCCGGCAGGGGTCCTGTACAATGAGCAGTTCTTC. Its translation: CASSQDPAGVLYNEQFF. The V and J genes are TRBV4-1 and TRBJ2-1, with D possibly matching TRBD1 (6 bases). The V gene lost 0 bases and the J gene lost 4 bases, with 16 bases spanning the gap. Germline V CDR1 and CDR2: MGHRA, YSYEKL. The CDR3 runs to 17 residues.

This sequence joins TRBV6-5 and TRBJ2-7; 8 positions match TRBD1. Trimming took 5 bases from V and 4 from J; bases not matched to a gene: 7. CDR3 length: 14 residues. Germline V gene sequence: CDR1 MNHEY, CDR2 SVGAGI. CDR3 sequence (DNA): TGTGCCAGCAGTCCCCGACAGGGGAGGTACGAGCAGTACTTC. Its translation is CASSPRQGRYEQYF.

The chain joins TRBV18 to TRBJ2-7, with unresolved D. CDR1 is KGHSH, CDR2 LQKENI, per germline. With 6 bases removed from V and 4 bases from J, the gap between germline ends came to 10 bases. This CDR3 comprises 12 residues. CDR3: CASSTDGYEQYF. The CDR3 coding sequence is TGTGCCAGCTCGACGGACGGATACGAGCAGTACTTC.

The gene calls are TRBV2 and TRBJ2-5; no firm D call. Germline V lookup: CDR1 SNHLY, CDR2 FYNNEI. The V end lost 5 bases, the J end lost 5 bases, and 12 bases lay between the germline ends. The CDR3 length is 13 residues. As DNA, the CDR3 is TGTGCCAGCAGTTTGCGTCGTCGGGAGACCCAGTACTTC. This codes for CASSLRRRETQYF.

V usage is TRBV19 and J usage is TRBJ2-3; 10 nucleotides agree with TRBD2. The CDR3 sequence is 15 residues long. J lost 1 base, V lost 6 bases, and 4 bases had no gene match. CDR1 LNHDA and CDR2 SQIVND come from the germline V gene (reference sequence). CDR3: CASSTLAGGTDTQYF. CDR3 in DNA: TGTGCCAGTAGCACCCTAGCGGGAGGCACAGATACGCAGTATTTT.

J is TRBJ1-1 and V is TRBV25-1; no clear D. Trimming cost V 3 bases and J 3 bases, with 14 bases left between them. This CDR3 spans 15 amino acids. In germline, CDR1 is MGHDK, CDR2 SYGVNS. CDR3 sequence (DNA): TGTGCCAGCAGTGAGTATGGGTGGATCGACACTGAAGCTTTCTTT. This encodes CASSEYGWIDTEAFF.

The V call is TRBV19, the J call TRBJ1-1; 7 bases agree with TRBD1. Germline CDR1 and CDR2: LNHDA and SQIVND (reference sequence). V trimming: 6 bases; J trimming: 7 bases; junction bases outside the gene matches: 8. The CDR3 has 13 residues. The CDR3 nucleotides are TGTGCCAGTAGAGGACCAGGGACAGATGAAGCTTTCTTT. As protein: CASRGPGTDEAFF.

The chain has TRBV5-1 and TRBJ1-6; D possibly corresponds to TRBD1 (6 bases). Germline V lookup: CDR1 SGHRS, CDR2 YFSETQ. The CDR3 sequence is 16 residues long. The ends were cut back, 3 bases at V and 8 bases at J, with 18 bases in the middle. This chain's CDR3 is CASSSRLQGGDSPLHF. DNA of the CDR3: TGCGCCAGCAGCTCACGGCTACAGGGTGGGGATTCACCCCTCCACTTT.

The rearrangement uses TRBV19 and TRBJ1-2; no firm D call. The CDR3 spans 12 residues. Germline V gives CDR1 LNHDA, CDR2 SQIVND (reference sequence). V was clipped by 7 bases and J by 0 bases, with 6 bases between them. The CDR3 here is CASNIANYGYTF. The CDR3 nucleotides are TGTGCCAGTAATATTGCTAACTATGGCTACACCTTC.

With respect to this clone: The sample holds other DNA sequences that translate to the same CDR3. The chain couples TRBV29-1 to TRBJ2-1; 8 positions agree with TRBD1. CDR3 length equals 13 residues. V lost 3 bases to trimming and J lost 4 bases; unmatched junction nucleotides: 2. Germline V CDR1 and CDR2: SQVTM, ANQGSEA. CDR3 loop: CSVDRGPYNEQFF. In DNA, the CDR3 is TGCAGCGTTGACAGGGGGCCATACAATGAGCAGTTCTTC.

The chain links TRBV9 to TRBJ1-1, with a tentative D call TRBD1 (5 bases). This CDR3 has 15 amino acids. Between the trimmed V and J ends, which lost 0 bases and 0 bases, there was a span of 9 bases. CDR1 is SGDLS, CDR2 YYNGEE, per germline. The CDR3, as DNA: TGTGCCAGCAGCGTAGGTTCACAGGTGAACACTGAAGCTTTCTTT. Residues: CASSVGSQVNTEAFF. The entire variable domain, with the rest obtained from reference TRBV9 and TRBJ1-1, is as follows: DSGVTQTPKHLITATGQRVTLRCSPRSGDLSVYWYQQSLDQGLQFLIQYYNGEERAKGNILERFSAQQFPDLHSELNLSSLELGDSALYFCASSVGSQVNTEAFFGQGTRLTVV.

This rearrangement joins TRBV23-1 to TRBJ1-2, with D possibly being TRBD1 (5 bases). TRBV23-1 is reported as an ORF; its role is uncertain. Trimming shortened V by 5 bases and J by 2 bases, and 12 bases separated the two germline ends. This CDR3 contains 14 residues. Written as DNA, the CDR3 is TGCGCCAGCAGTGGACACGGACGAAACTATGGCTACACCTTC. Translated, it gives CASSGHGRNYGYTF.

J is TRBJ1-3 and V is TRBV29-1, with a possible D match to TRBD1 (6 bases). Germline loops: CDR1 SQVTM, CDR2 ANQGSEA. The CDR3 is 15 amino acids. V dropped 7 bases and J dropped 4 bases, with 20 bases sitting between them. In DNA, the CDR3 is TGCAGCGGTGTCGGGCGGGGGGCAGGAGGAAACACCATATATTTT. Its translation: CSGVGRGAGGNTIYF.

The V gene is TRBV27, the J gene TRBJ2-1; 9 bases fit TRBD2. CDR3 size: 18 residues. Germline lookup yields CDR1 MNHEY and CDR2 SMNVEV (reference sequence). After removal of 2 bases from V and 7 bases from J, the junction contained 15 bases not matched to a gene. The CDR3 region has the DNA TGTGCCAGCAGTTTAGAGGCTAGCGGGACCCCAGTAGGTAATGAGCAGTTCTTC. Residues: CASSLEASGTPVGNEQFF.

The chain is built from TRBV10-3 and TRBJ2-7; no reliable D call. Germline CDR1 ENHRY, CDR2 SYGVKD. Trimming removed 0 bases from V and 3 bases from J, with 6 bases in between. The length of the CDR3 is 13 residues. CDR3 region: CAISESNSYEQYF. CDR3 DNA sequence: TGTGCCATCAGTGAGTCCAACAGCTACGAGCAGTACTTC.

The chain has TRBV5-1 and TRBJ2-1; weak D call: TRBD2 (6 bases). The CDR3 runs to 15 residues. Germline V gene data show CDR1 as SGHRS and CDR2 as YFSETQ. The V gene lost 1 base and the J gene lost 4 bases, with 12 bases spanning the gap. Written as DNA, the CDR3 is TGCGCCAGCAGCTTGACCGGCGGGGTGTACAATGAGCAGTTCTTC. Translated: CASSLTGGVYNEQFF.

The chain is built from TRBV7-6 and TRBJ2-3; D could derive from TRBD1 or TRBD2 (6 bases each). This CDR3 contains 15 residues. With 0 bases removed from V and 8 bases from J, the gap between germline ends came to 15 bases. The germline V gene encodes CDR1 SGHVS and CDR2 FNYEAQ. CDR3 nucleotide sequence: TGTGCCAGCAGCTTAGCGACGGGGGCGGGAAGTACGCAGTATTTT. Translating it yields CASSLATGAGSTQYF.

This chain links TRBV5-1 with TRBJ1-1; 9 nucleotides align to TRBD1. The CDR3 loop spans 15 amino acids. Germline trimming cut 1 base from V and 7 bases from J; bases unmatched to any gene: 8. Germline CDR1 SGHRS, CDR2 YFSETQ. The CDR3 nucleotides read TGCGCCAGCAGCTTGCGGACAGGGGCCCTGGGTGAAGCTTTCTTT. It encodes CASSLRTGALGEAFF.

The rearrangement joins TRBV29-1 to TRBJ2-1; 13 bases match TRBD2. In germline, CDR1 is SQVTM, CDR2 ANQGSEA. This CDR3 comprises 16 residues. Trimming removed 4 bases from V and 0 bases from J; junction bases left unmatched: 3. Here the CDR3 DNA reads TGCAGCGTTGTGGGACTAGCGGGAACCTCCTACAATGAGCAGTTCTTC. It specifies CSVVGLAGTSYNEQFF.

In this sample, this clone turned up once. V is TRBV4-2 and J is TRBJ2-7; D gene ambiguous. Per germline, CDR1 LGHNA and CDR2 YNFKEQ. CDR3 length: 13 residues. Trimming left V 4 bases short and J 5 bases short, with 12 bases between. In DNA form, the CDR3 reads TGTGCCAGCAGCCGTTTCATTGGGGACGAGCAGTACTTC. Translation: CASSRFIGDEQYF.

The chain combines TRBV29-1 with TRBJ2-3; 14 bases agree with TRBD2. Germline lookup yields CDR1 SQVTM and CDR2 ANQGSEA. V was clipped by 5 bases and J by 10 bases; unmatched bases: 8. The CDR3 totals 14 residues. CDR3 amino acids: CSVRLAGGPRPQYF. CDR3 nucleotide sequence: TGCAGCGTTAGACTAGCGGGAGGGCCTCGACCGCAGTATTTT.